A selection of T cell receptor beta chains follows, all from one sample in a study of PD-1 blockade in mismatch repair-deficient tumors. This table comes from immunoSEQ multiplex PCR, and its TCRdb copy is limited to in-frame clones, with some not included. The sample gives about 19,000 clones, roughly four fifths of which show up once; 1.4% to 1.5% is in the top ten. Sequenced here: PBMCs, sampled 52 weeks after starting pembrolizumab. These receptors were collected from an adult with mismatch repair-deficient cancer. CDR3s include the opening cysteine and the closing phenylalanine or tryptophan. The D gene is left open where the match is weak. Clone size is stated in some rows and not others, as once, few, many or a class when expanded.

j_call,d_call,clone_size,v_call,cdr3_nt,cdr3_aa
TRBJ2-3,.,once,TRBV2,TGTGCCAGCAGTCTTTTCGCAGATACGCAGTATTTT,CASSLFADTQYF
TRBJ2-7,.,.,TRBV7-7,TGTGCCAGCAGCTTAGGTGGGGCAACCGAGCAGTACTTC,CASSLGGATEQYF
TRBJ2-1,TRBD2,.,TRBV30,TGTGCCTGGAAGGCTAGCGGGTACAATGAGCAGTTCTTC,CAWKASGYNEQFF
TRBJ1-4,TRBD1,.,TRBV28,TGTGCCAGCAGTCCTTCCGGGACAGGGGTCTCTAATGAAAAACTGTTTTTT,CASSPSGTGVSNEKLFF
TRBJ2-5,.,.,TRBV11-2,TGTGCCAGCAACTTTAGGGGGACCGAGACCCAGTACTTC,CASNFRGTETQYF
TRBJ2-7,TRBD1,once,TRBV5-1,TGCGCCAGCAGCTTGGACGTTTGGGACAGGGAGGCTAGCGGACCGATCTCCTACGAGCAGTACTTC,CASSLDVWDREASGPISYEQYF